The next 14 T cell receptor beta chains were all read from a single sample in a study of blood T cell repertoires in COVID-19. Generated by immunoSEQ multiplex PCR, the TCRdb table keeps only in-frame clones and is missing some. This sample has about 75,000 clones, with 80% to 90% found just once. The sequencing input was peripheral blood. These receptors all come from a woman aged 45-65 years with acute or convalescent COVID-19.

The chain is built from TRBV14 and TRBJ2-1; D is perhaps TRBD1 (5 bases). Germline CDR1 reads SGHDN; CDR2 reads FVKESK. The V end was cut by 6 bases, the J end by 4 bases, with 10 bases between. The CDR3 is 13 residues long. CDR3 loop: CASSRQIYNEQFF. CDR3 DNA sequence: TGTGCCAGCAGTCGACAGATTTACAATGAGCAGTTCTTC.

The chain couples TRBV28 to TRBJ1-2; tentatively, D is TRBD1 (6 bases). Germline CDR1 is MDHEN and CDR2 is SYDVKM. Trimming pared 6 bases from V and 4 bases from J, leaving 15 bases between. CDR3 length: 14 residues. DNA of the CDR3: TGTGCCAGCAGCACTACAGGGAGGGCCTATGGCTACACCTTC. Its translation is CASSTTGRAYGYTF.

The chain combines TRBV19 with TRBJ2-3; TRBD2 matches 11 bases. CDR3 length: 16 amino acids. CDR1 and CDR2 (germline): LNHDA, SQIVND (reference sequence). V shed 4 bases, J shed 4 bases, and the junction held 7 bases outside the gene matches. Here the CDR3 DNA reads TGTGCCAGTAGTACAAGGACTAGCGGGTGGGCAGATACGCAGTATTTT. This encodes CASSTRTSGWADTQYF. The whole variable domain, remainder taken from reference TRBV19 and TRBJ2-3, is DGGITQSPKYLFRKEGQNVTLSCEQNLNHDAMYWYRQDPGQGLRLIYYSQIVNDFQKGDIAEGYSVSREKKESFPLTVTSAQKNPTAFYLCASSTRTSGWADTQYFGPGTRLTVL.

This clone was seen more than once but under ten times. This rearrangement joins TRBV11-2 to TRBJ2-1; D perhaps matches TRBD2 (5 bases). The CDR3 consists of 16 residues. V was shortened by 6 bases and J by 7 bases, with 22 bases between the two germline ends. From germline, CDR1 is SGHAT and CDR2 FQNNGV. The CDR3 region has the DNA TGTGCCAGCAGACCCCAGCCCGACTACTCCTCAAATGAGCAGTTCTTC. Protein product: CASRPQPDYSSNEQFF. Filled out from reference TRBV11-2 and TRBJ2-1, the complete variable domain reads EAGVAQSPRYKIIEKRQSVAFWCNPISGHATLYWYQQILGQGPKLLIQFQNNGVVDDSQLPKDRFSAERLKGVDSTLKIQPAKLEDSAVYLCASRPQPDYSSNEQFFGPGTRLTVL.

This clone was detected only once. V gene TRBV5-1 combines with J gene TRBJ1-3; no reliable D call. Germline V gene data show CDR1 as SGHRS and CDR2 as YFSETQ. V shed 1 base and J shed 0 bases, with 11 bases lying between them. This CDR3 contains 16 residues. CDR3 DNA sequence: TGCGCCAGCAGCTTGCTCCCTATCCTCTCTGGAAACACCATATATTTT. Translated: CASSLLPILSGNTIYF.

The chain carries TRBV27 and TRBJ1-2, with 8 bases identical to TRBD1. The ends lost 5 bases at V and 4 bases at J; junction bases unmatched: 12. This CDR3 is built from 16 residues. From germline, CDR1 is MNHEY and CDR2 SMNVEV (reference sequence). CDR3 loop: CASSPLTITGGYGYTF. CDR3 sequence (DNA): TGTGCCAGCAGTCCACTAACAATTACAGGGGGCTATGGCTACACCTTC.

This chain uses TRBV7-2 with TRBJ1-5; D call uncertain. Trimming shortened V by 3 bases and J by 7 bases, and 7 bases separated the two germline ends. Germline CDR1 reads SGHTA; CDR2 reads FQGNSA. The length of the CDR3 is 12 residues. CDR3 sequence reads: CASSLRGQPQHF. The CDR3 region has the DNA TGTGCCAGCAGCTTGCGAGGACAGCCCCAGCATTTT.

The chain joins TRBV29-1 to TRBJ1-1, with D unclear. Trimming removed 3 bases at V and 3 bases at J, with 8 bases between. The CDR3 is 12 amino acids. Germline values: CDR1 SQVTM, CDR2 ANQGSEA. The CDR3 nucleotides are TGCAGCGTTGAGCGTCTAGACACTGAAGCTTTCTTT. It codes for CSVERLDTEAFF.

CDR3 bases: TGTGCCAGCAGGCTTACAGACGGTGGCACAGATACGCAGTATTTT. Protein sequence: CASRLTDGGTDTQYF. This chain uses TRBV11-1 with TRBJ2-3; D is unclear. This CDR3 comprises 15 residues. Trimming shortened V by 6 bases and J by 1 base, and 14 bases separated the two germline ends. The germline gives CDR1 SGHAT, CDR2 FQDESV (reference sequence).

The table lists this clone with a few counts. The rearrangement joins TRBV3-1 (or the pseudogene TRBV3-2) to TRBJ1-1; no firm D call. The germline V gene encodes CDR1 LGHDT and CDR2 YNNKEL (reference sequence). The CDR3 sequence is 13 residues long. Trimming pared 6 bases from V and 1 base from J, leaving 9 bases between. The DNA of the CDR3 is TGTGCCAGCAGACCACAGCCGAACACTGAAGCTTTCTTT. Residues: CASRPQPNTEAFF.

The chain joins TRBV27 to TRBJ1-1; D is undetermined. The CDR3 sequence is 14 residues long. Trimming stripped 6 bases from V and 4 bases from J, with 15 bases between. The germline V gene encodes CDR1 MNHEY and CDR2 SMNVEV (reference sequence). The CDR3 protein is CASRFREGGTEAFF. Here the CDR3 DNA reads TGTGCCAGCAGGTTTCGGGAGGGAGGCACTGAAGCTTTCTTT.

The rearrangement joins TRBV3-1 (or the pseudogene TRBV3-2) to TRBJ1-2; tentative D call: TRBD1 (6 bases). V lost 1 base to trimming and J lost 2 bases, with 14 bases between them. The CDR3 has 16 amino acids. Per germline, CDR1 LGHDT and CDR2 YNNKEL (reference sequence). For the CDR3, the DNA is TGTGCCAGCAGCCAAGGAATCTTTCAGGGGAACTATGGCTACACCTTC. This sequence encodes CASSQGIFQGNYGYTF.

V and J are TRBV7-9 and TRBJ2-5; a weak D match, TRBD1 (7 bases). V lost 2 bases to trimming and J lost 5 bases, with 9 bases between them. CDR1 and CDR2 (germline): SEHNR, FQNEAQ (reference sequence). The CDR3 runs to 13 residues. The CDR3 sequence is CASSLSGGETQYF. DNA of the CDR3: TGTGCCAGCAGCTTATCAGGGGGGGAGACCCAGTACTTC.

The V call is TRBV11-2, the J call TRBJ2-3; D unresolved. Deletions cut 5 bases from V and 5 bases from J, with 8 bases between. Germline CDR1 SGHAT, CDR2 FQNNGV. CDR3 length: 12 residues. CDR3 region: CASSPHRDTQYF. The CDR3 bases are TGTGCCAGCAGCCCCCACAGAGATACGCAGTATTTT. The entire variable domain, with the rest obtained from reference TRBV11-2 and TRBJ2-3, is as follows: EAGVAQSPRYKIIEKRQSVAFWCNPISGHATLYWYQQILGQGPKLLIQFQNNGVVDDSQLPKDRFSAERLKGVDSTLKIQPAKLEDSAVYLCASSPHRDTQYFGPGTRLTVL.